These 17 T cell receptor beta chains were all obtained from the same sample, sequenced in a study of post-analysis software for immune sequencing data. Study-level results: Comparison of patients with controls showed five or six TRBV segments more frequent in patients, TRBV5-6, TRBV5-1 and TRBV20-1 among them.

These receptors lack a known antigen. The TCR beta cDNA libraries contained unique molecular identifiers. TCRdb called the PCR reads again in MiXCR, with one record for every CDR3 protein. The data show some 700,000 distinct CDR3 sequences, 59% seen once. The sequenced material came from blood. The receptor source for this set is a girl aged 2 to 10 with multiple sclerosis.

The rearrangement uses TRBV28 and TRBJ1-5; maybe TRBD1 (5 bases). CDR1 is MDHEN and CDR2 is SYDVKM in the germline V gene. Trimming took off 5 bases at V and 6 bases at J, with 14 bases between the two ends. This CDR3 has 14 residues. The CDR3 loop reads CASSLRGDPQPQHF. The CDR3 DNA is TGTGCCAGCAGTCTACGGGGGGACCCTCAGCCCCAGCATTTT.

The chain employs TRBV29-1 and TRBJ2-1; TRBD2 matches 9 bases. With 5 bases clipped from V and 4 bases from J, the junction kept 6 bases outside the gene matches. The V gene's germline CDR1 is SQVTM and CDR2 ANQGSEA. This CDR3 comprises 14 residues. The CDR3 here is CSVSGAGGYNEQFF. DNA of the CDR3: TGCAGCGTTTCTGGCGCGGGGGGGTACAATGAGCAGTTCTTC.

This clonotype was seen more than once but under ten times. The chain has TRBV2 and TRBJ2-1; D uncertain. The germline gives CDR1 SNHLY, CDR2 FYNNEI. V shed 8 bases and J shed 0 bases, with 14 bases lying between them. The CDR3 runs 15 residues. The CDR3 sequence: CASLTDRSSYNEQFF. DNA for the CDR3: TGTGCCAGCTTAACTGACCGGAGCTCCTACAATGAGCAGTTCTTC. Full variable domain (outside the CDR3, taken from reference TRBV2 and TRBJ2-1): EPEVTQTPSHQVTQMGQEVILRCVPISNHLYFYWYRQILGQKVEFLVSFYNNEISEKSEIFDDQFSVERPDGSNFTLKIRSTKLEDSAMYFCASLTDRSSYNEQFFGPGTRLTVL.

The J gene is TRBJ2-7, the V gene TRBV28; 8 nucleotides align to TRBD1. After removal of 4 bases from V and 7 bases from J, the junction contained 9 bases not matched to a gene. CDR3 length: 14 amino acids. Germline V gene sequence: CDR1 MDHEN, CDR2 SYDVKM. The CDR3 DNA follows: TGTGCCAGCAGTTGGAGTCAGGGGGCTGTGGAGCAGTACTTC. Translated, it gives CASSWSQGAVEQYF.

The rearrangement joins TRBV5-1 to TRBJ2-1; D remains unclear. The length of the CDR3 is 13 residues. V was clipped by 0 bases and J by 9 bases, with 10 bases between them. Germline V CDR1 and CDR2: SGHRS, YFSETQ. This chain's CDR3 is CASSLGEAGEQFF. In nucleotides, the CDR3 is TGCGCCAGCAGCTTGGGAGAGGCAGGTGAGCAGTTCTTC.

This rearrangement joins TRBV7-3 to TRBJ2-5; possible D gene TRBD2, 6 bases. Per the germline V gene, CDR1 is SGHTA and CDR2 is FQGTGA. The CDR3 loop spans 13 amino acids. V lost 5 bases to trimming and J lost 5 bases, with 12 bases between them. CDR3: CASSTGTVETQYF. For the CDR3, the DNA is TGTGCCAGCAGCACCGGGACTGTGGAGACCCAGTACTTC.

The chain employs TRBV20-1 and TRBJ2-6, with D tentatively TRBD1 (5 bases). The CDR3 has 16 amino acids. Germline loops: CDR1 DFQATT, CDR2 SNEGSKA (reference sequence). V gave up 3 bases and J gave up 0 bases, with 12 bases separating them. CDR3 protein: CSASFQGSSGANVLTF. The CDR3 coding sequence is TGCAGTGCTAGTTTCCAGGGTAGCTCTGGGGCCAACGTCCTGACTTTC.

The J gene is TRBJ2-3, the V gene TRBV20-1; tentatively, D is TRBD2 (6 bases). V was clipped by 1 base and J by 6 bases, with 23 bases between them. The germline CDR1 and CDR2 sequences are DFQATT and SNEGSKA (reference sequence). The CDR3 is made up of 17 amino acids. CDR3 in DNA: TGCAGTGCTAGAGCCGCCCTCACTAGCCAGGCCGGGGATACGCAGTATTTT. As protein: CSARAALTSQAGDTQYF.

The genes are TRBV29-1 and TRBJ2-7; D unclear. V dropped 4 bases and J dropped 2 bases, with 6 bases sitting between them. The length of the CDR3 is 11 residues. Germline V gene sequence: CDR1 SQVTM, CDR2 ANQGSEA. The CDR3 DNA reads as TGCAGCGTTGGCCTAGCCTACGAGCAGTACTTC. This encodes CSVGLAYEQYF.

This clonotype was observed a few times. The chain carries TRBV12-3 or TRBV12-4 and TRBJ2-1, with 8 bases that match TRBD1. CDR3 size: 13 residues. The V segment lost 4 bases and the J segment 14 bases; nucleotides outside the gene matches: 10. DNA for the CDR3: TGTGCCAGCAGTTCCCCGACAGGGGTTCAGGAGTTCTTC. This sequence encodes CASSSPTGVQEFF.

This clonotype has just a few counts. This chain joins TRBV10-3 and TRBJ2-3; D may be TRBD1 (5 bases). Deletions cut 9 bases from V and 2 bases from J, with 12 bases between. Germline CDR1 is ENHRY and CDR2 is SYGVKD. There are 13 residues in the CDR3. CDR3 in DNA: TGTGCCATTAGGGGCGGAGACACAGATACGCAGTATTTT. The encoded protein is CAIRGGDTDTQYF.

A note on this clonotype: An end of the junction differs from the germline gene, which may be a read error. The V gene is TRBV5-4, the J gene TRBJ1-4; D gene uncertain. The germline CDR1 and CDR2 sequences are SGHNT and YYREEE (reference sequence). The CDR3 is 14 amino acids. CDR3 sequence: CVSSTGRNEGKLFF. The CDR3 region has the DNA TGTGTCAGCAGCACCGGACGTAATGAGGGAAAACTGTTTTTT.

A few counts support this clonotype. The V and J genes are TRBV5-1 and TRBJ1-6; 10 bases are a match to TRBD1. Germline assignment: CDR1 SGHRS and CDR2 YFSETQ. V shed 2 bases, J shed 8 bases, and the junction held 4 bases outside the gene matches. CDR3 length: 15 residues. CDR3: CASSLRQGADSPLHF. CDR3 coding DNA: TGCGCCAGCAGCTTAAGACAGGGGGCCGATTCACCCCTCCACTTT.

The V call is TRBV6-5, the J call TRBJ1-4; D gene unclear. Germline assignment: CDR1 MNHEY and CDR2 SVGAGI. V was pared by 0 bases and J by 5 bases, with 10 bases between. There are 15 residues in the CDR3. This CDR3 reads CASSYSNIENEKLFF. CDR3 nucleotide sequence: TGTGCCAGCAGTTACTCGAATATCGAGAATGAAAAACTGTTTTTT.

The chain joins TRBV7-8 to TRBJ2-1, with D tentatively TRBD1 or TRBD2 (5 bases each). CDR1 and CDR2 from the germline V gene are SGHVS and FQNEAQ. V shed 5 bases and J shed 8 bases, with 19 bases lying between them. The CDR3 totals 15 residues. CDR3 residues: CASSPIPGRTDEQFF. CDR3 bases: TGTGCCAGCAGCCCGATCCCGGGACGGACCGATGAGCAGTTCTTC.

This clonotype has just one count. The V and J genes are TRBV5-1 and TRBJ2-1; 8 bases fit TRBD1. The V gene's germline CDR1 is SGHRS and CDR2 YFSETQ. The CDR3 has 14 amino acids. The trim removed 5 bases at V and 15 bases at J, leaving 16 bases unmatched. The CDR3 DNA sequence: TGCGCCAGCAGTTATGGACAGGGAAATAGCTTGGGGTTCTTC. Amino acid sequence: CASSYGQGNSLGFF.

V is TRBV12-3 or TRBV12-4 and J is TRBJ2-1, with 7 bases fitting TRBD1. The junction had 22 bases not matched to a gene; V was cut back by 4 bases and J by 10 bases. This CDR3 spans 18 amino acids. CDR3 amino acids: CASSSIVTGVRDVNEQFF. The DNA for the CDR3 is TGTGCCAGCAGTTCAATCGTTACAGGGGTTCGAGATGTGAACGAGCAGTTCTTC.